This T cell receptor (beta chain) appears in the sequencing data of a study of blood T cells in healthy people across ages. Concerning this clonotype itself: Its antigen remains unknown.

PCR was performed a second time for roughly 6 to 12 cycles using a sample-barcoded 5' primer and a J-beta primer mix. In TCRdb, the 5' RACE reads were re-called with MiXCR into one record per CDR3 protein. Among hundreds of thousands of distinct CDR3 sequences, about 43% were seen once, and the ten largest hold around 30%. Whole-study findings and limits: Strong correlation existed between TCR beta diversity and naive T cell percentage.

Germline lookup yields CDR1 KGHSH and CDR2 LQKENI. V was pared by 8 bases and J by 1 base, with 15 bases between. CDR3 length equals 14 residues. Sequenced material: blood. The rearrangement uses TRBV18 and TRBJ2-7, with a weak D call TRBD1 (6 bases). The clonotype was recovered from an elderly man in good health. The CDR3 DNA reads TGTGCCAGCAGTTTAAGGGGACAATCCTACGAGCAGTACTTC. It translates to CASSLRGQSYEQYF. Combining the CDR3 with reference TRBV18 and TRBJ2-7 gives the whole variable domain NAGVMQNPRHLVRRRGQEARLRCSPMKGHSHVYWYRQLPEEGLKFMVYLQKENIIDESGMPKERFSAEFPKEGPSILRIQQVVRGDSAAYFCASSLRGQSYEQYFGPGTRLTVT.